This record covers a single TCR beta chain. Genomic DNA of each subset was evenly split across several immunoSEQ plates. Repertoires were generated with immunoSEQ multiplex PCR, while TCRdb's copy carries only in-frame clones and drops some. The table lists about 2 million clones, roughly 94% of them singletons. The CDR3 sequence is 14 residues long. The V end lost 4 bases, the J end lost 3 bases, and 14 bases lay between the germline ends. CDR1 and CDR2 from the germline V gene are SGHTS and YDEGEE. This entry is derived from a study of shared clonotypes between healthy human individuals. The chain carries TRBV5-8 and TRBJ2-7, with a possible D match to TRBD2 (6 bases). This TCR was sampled from a man between 18 and 29 years old in good health. The sample was naive CD4+ T cells sorted from blood. Described subset: CD45RA+ positively selected. The DNA for the CDR3 is TGTGCCAGCAGCCCTGGAATCGGGGGCTACGAGCAGTACTTC. This codes for CASSPGIGGYEQYF.